These 29 T cell receptor beta chains originate from one sample sequenced in a study of cytomegalovirus exposure and HLA in healthy donors. The PCR contained 60 Vbeta and 13 Jbeta primers. Clones were sequenced by immunoSEQ multiplex PCR, and TCRdb holds only the in-frame ones, with some missing. The data contain over 70,000 clones, about 70% of them singletons. Source material: PBMCs. The receptors shown here come from a woman aged 50 to 65 in good health and CMV-seropositive.

V is TRBV10-3 and J is TRBJ1-5; 8 bases map to TRBD1. This CDR3 region has 14 residues. Germline assignment: CDR1 ENHRY and CDR2 SYGVKD. V shed 6 bases and J 4 bases; nucleotides not matched to a gene: 5. CDR3 in amino acids: CAIRTGESNQPQHF. The CDR3 DNA reads TGTGCCATCAGGACAGGGGAGTCAAATCAGCCCCAGCATTTT.

The rearrangement joins TRBV6-5 to TRBJ2-2; D gene uncertain. This CDR3 region has 16 residues. CDR1 and CDR2 from the germline V gene are MNHEY and SVGAGI. Trimming pared 2 bases from V and 0 bases from J, leaving 10 bases between. The CDR3 loop is CASSYDRGANTGELFF. CDR3 in DNA: TGTGCCAGCAGTTACGATCGAGGAGCGAACACCGGGGAGCTGTTTTTT.

The V call is TRBV28, the J call TRBJ1-2; D is possibly TRBD1 (5 bases). Per the germline V gene, CDR1 is MDHEN and CDR2 is SYDVKM. The CDR3 loop spans 12 amino acids. V lost 5 bases to trimming and J lost 5 bases, with 9 bases between them. The CDR3 protein is CASSARGYGYTF. CDR3 bases: TGTGCCAGCAGTGCTAGGGGATATGGCTACACCTTC.

This clone was observed a few times. This rearrangement joins TRBV4-1 to TRBJ2-2, with TRBD1 matching over 7 bases. The CDR3 length is 15 residues. Germline CDR1 MGHRA, CDR2 YSYEKL. After removal of 1 base from V and 8 bases from J, the junction contained 7 bases not matched to a gene. Here the CDR3 DNA reads TGCGCCAGCAGCCAAGTTGAGGGGGCGGAAGGGGAGCTGTTTTTT. Its protein product is CASSQVEGAEGELFF.

The DNA of the CDR3 is TGTGCCAGCTCACCCCTACAAGAGACCCAGTACTTC. Residues: CASSPLQETQYF. The V call is TRBV18, the J call TRBJ2-5; D is ambiguous. There are 12 residues in the CDR3. Germline V gene lookup returns CDR1 KGHSH and CDR2 LQKENI. V lost 3 bases and J lost 2, with 4 bases in between. Looking up the rest from reference TRBV18 and TRBJ2-5 gives the full variable domain: NAGVMQNPRHLVRRRGQEARLRCSPMKGHSHVYWYRQLPEEGLKFMVYLQKENIIDESGMPKERFSAEFPKEGPSILRIQQVVRGDSAAYFCASSPLQETQYFGPGTRLLVL.

This clone was detected a few times. The rearrangement uses TRBV7-2 and TRBJ2-5; D is possibly TRBD1 (6 bases). This CDR3 comprises 15 residues. Germline V gene lookup returns CDR1 SGHTA and CDR2 FQGNSA. The V end lost 7 bases, the J end lost 0 bases, and 15 bases lay between the germline ends. CDR3 amino acids: CASNRDTGYQETQYF. The CDR3 DNA sequence: TGTGCCAGCAACCGGGACACAGGCTACCAAGAGACCCAGTACTTC.

The rearrangement uses TRBV28 and TRBJ1-4; TRBD1 agrees at 7 bases. The germline CDR1 and CDR2 sequences are MDHEN and SYDVKM. V shed 5 bases and J 0 bases; nucleotides not matched to a gene: 9. This CDR3 has 17 amino acids. The CDR3 DNA reads as TGTGCCAGCAGTCCCGACAGGGAGCCTACAACTAATGAAAAACTGTTTTTT. Residues: CASSPDREPTTNEKLFF.

The chain has TRBV7-2 and TRBJ2-3; TRBD1 matches at 8 bases. V gave up 4 bases and J gave up 1 base; unmatched junction bases: 10. Germline V gives CDR1 SGHTA, CDR2 FQGNSA. This CDR3 region has 17 residues. This CDR3 reads CASSSPIGQGGTDTQYF. Here the CDR3 DNA reads TGTGCCAGCAGCTCCCCTATTGGACAGGGCGGCACAGATACGCAGTATTTT.

CDR3: CASSGGGLSAETQYF. The CDR3 DNA reads as TGCGCCAGCAGCGGAGGAGGACTCTCGGCAGAGACCCAGTACTTC. V is TRBV10-1 and J is TRBJ2-5; weak D call: TRBD2 (5 bases). Trimming pared 6 bases from V and 4 bases from J, leaving 18 bases between. This CDR3 contains 15 residues. CDR1 and CDR2 from the germline V gene are WNHNN and SYGVQD (reference sequence).

The chain couples TRBV27 to TRBJ1-1; 11 nucleotides agree with TRBD1. Germline V gene sequence: CDR1 MNHEY, CDR2 SMNVEV (reference sequence). This CDR3 contains 15 residues. The junction had 7 bases not matched to a gene; V was cut back by 6 bases and J by 4 bases. The chain's CDR3 is CASRRTGGAGTEAFF. CDR3 in DNA: TGTGCCAGCAGGCGGACAGGGGGCGCGGGCACTGAAGCTTTCTTT.

The chain employs TRBV4-3 and TRBJ2-7, with D hard to call. Germline CDR1 is LGHNA and CDR2 is YSLEER. The V gene lost 1 base and the J gene lost 4 bases, with 8 bases spanning the gap. The CDR3 runs 13 residues. CDR3 loop: CASSQAADYEQYF. CDR3 nucleotides: TGCGCCAGCAGCCAAGCGGCGGATTACGAGCAGTACTTC.

The rearrangement joins TRBV10-3 to TRBJ2-7, with 7 bases lining up with TRBD2. Germline V gene sequence: CDR1 ENHRY, CDR2 SYGVKD. This CDR3 has 13 amino acids. After removal of 4 bases from V and 5 bases from J, the junction contained 5 bases not matched to a gene. CDR3 nucleotides: TGTGCCATCAGTGGCGGGGGTACCAACGAGCAGTACTTC. Its translation: CAISGGGTNEQYF.

The chain has TRBV5-1 and TRBJ2-2; no definite D call. CDR3 length: 16 amino acids. V was clipped by 3 bases and J by 6 bases, with 18 bases between them. CDR1 and CDR2 (germline): SGHRS, YFSETQ. The CDR3 DNA is TGCGCCAGCAGCTCCCGCCCTAGTGATATAGCCGGGGAGCTGTTTTTT. Translation: CASSSRPSDIAGELFF.

This clone appeared a single time. This chain joins TRBV7-8 and TRBJ2-7; no reliable D call. From germline, CDR1 is SGHVS and CDR2 FQNEAQ. V lost 1 base, J lost 5 bases, and 12 bases lay in between. CDR3 length equals 14 residues. The CDR3 nucleotides are TGTGCCAGCAGCTTAGAATCGGAGTCCCACGAGCAGTACTTC. Its protein is CASSLESESHEQYF.

V is TRBV4-1 and J is TRBJ2-7; 10 bases agree with TRBD2. The germline V gene has CDR1 MGHRA and CDR2 YSYEKL. The V segment lost 1 base and the J segment 5 bases; nucleotides outside the gene matches: 8. The CDR3 sequence is 16 residues long. CDR3 amino acids: CASSQGVSGGLDEQYF. The CDR3 nucleotides read TGCGCCAGCAGCCAAGGTGTTAGCGGGGGGTTAGACGAGCAGTACTTC.

The chain combines TRBV28 with TRBJ1-5; D is ambiguous. This CDR3 region has 16 residues. V lost 6 bases and J lost 0, with 15 bases in between. Germline lookup yields CDR1 MDHEN and CDR2 SYDVKM. The CDR3 DNA reads TGTGCCAGCAGCCGCCTTGGAGGTTATAGCAATCAGCCCCAGCATTTT. Translating gives CASSRLGGYSNQPQHF.

This chain connects TRBV5-1 to TRBJ1-2; possibly TRBD1 for D (6 bases). Germline V gene data show CDR1 as SGHRS and CDR2 as YFSETQ. V lost 2 bases to trimming and J lost 5 bases, with 19 bases between them. This CDR3 is built from 16 residues. CDR3 in DNA: TGCGCCAGCAGCTTTGGACAGCCCTCAAAAGGATATGGCTACACCTTC. It translates to CASSFGQPSKGYGYTF.

J is TRBJ1-3 and V is TRBV11-1, with D perhaps matching TRBD1 (6 bases). Trimming cost V 5 bases and J 4 bases, with 15 bases left between them. Germline values: CDR1 SGHAT, CDR2 FQDESV (reference sequence). The CDR3 totals 15 residues. The CDR3 DNA follows: TGTGCCAGCAGCCCCTCTCTCAGGGGAGGAAACACCATATATTTT. Its translation: CASSPSLRGGNTIYF.

Points on this clone: One end of the junction does not line up with germline, which may come from a read error. V usage is TRBV11-3 and J usage is TRBJ1-1; weak D call: TRBD1 (6 bases). This CDR3 has 15 amino acids. Germline V lookup: CDR1 SGHNT, CDR2 YENEEA. CDR3 residues: CASSLSGQGNAEAFF. The CDR3 bases are TGTGCCAGCAGCTTATCCGGCCAGGGGAACGCTGAAGCTTTCTTT.

The chain recombines TRBV18 with TRBJ1-2; 7 nucleotides agree with TRBD1. With 3 bases clipped from V and 4 bases from J, the junction kept 5 bases outside the gene matches. There are 14 residues in the CDR3. The germline gives CDR1 KGHSH, CDR2 LQKENI. Written as DNA, the CDR3 is TGTGCCAGCTCACCTACAGGGGCCTCCTATGGCTACACCTTC. The encoded protein is CASSPTGASYGYTF.

CDR3 loop: CASSLQAGSDYGYTF. The DNA of the CDR3 is TGCGCCAGCAGCTTGCAGGCAGGGTCTGACTATGGCTACACCTTC. The chain carries TRBV5-1 and TRBJ1-2; D may be TRBD1 (5 bases). CDR3 length: 15 amino acids. V lost 1 base to trimming and J lost 3 bases, with 13 bases between them. From germline, CDR1 is SGHRS and CDR2 YFSETQ.

The gene calls are TRBV5-4 and TRBJ2-5, with 10 bases identical to TRBD2. The CDR3 is made up of 16 amino acids. Trimming took 4 bases from V and 7 from J; bases not matched to a gene: 13. CDR1 is SGHNT and CDR2 is YYREEE in the germline V gene (reference sequence). This CDR3 reads CASSLRLAGDGGTQYF. As DNA, the CDR3 is TGTGCCAGCAGCCTGCGGCTAGCGGGAGACGGGGGGACCCAGTACTTC. Full variable domain (rest looked up from reference TRBV5-4 and TRBJ2-5): ETGVTQSPTHLIKTRGQQVTLRCSSQSGHNTVSWYQQALGQGPQFIFQYYREEENGRGNFPPRFSGLQFPNYSSELNVNALELDDSALYLCASSLRLAGDGGTQYFGPGTRLLVL.

The rearrangement links TRBV7-2 to TRBJ2-7, with D possibly being TRBD2 (6 bases). This CDR3 region has 15 residues. With 1 base removed from V and 5 bases from J, the gap between germline ends came to 15 bases. Per the germline V gene, CDR1 is SGHTA and CDR2 is FQGNSA. The CDR3 protein is CASSLGGQGGDEQYF. The CDR3 nucleotides read TGTGCCAGCAGCTTAGGAGGCCAGGGAGGAGACGAGCAGTACTTC.

The chain joins TRBV19 to TRBJ2-5, with TRBD2 matching 7 bases. V gave up 5 bases and J gave up 4 bases; unmatched junction bases: 7. This CDR3 has 14 residues. Germline values: CDR1 LNHDA, CDR2 SQIVND (reference sequence). CDR3 sequence: CASSLMGGLETQYF. In DNA form, the CDR3 reads TGTGCCAGTAGTTTGATGGGGGGGTTAGAGACCCAGTACTTC.

The V and J genes are TRBV5-1 and TRBJ2-5, with 7 bases identical to TRBD1. This CDR3 region has 14 residues. CDR1 is SGHRS and CDR2 is YFSETQ in the germline V gene. With 4 bases clipped from V and 5 bases from J, the junction kept 8 bases outside the gene matches. Here the CDR3 reads CASSPRQGLETQYF. The CDR3, as DNA: TGCGCCAGCAGCCCGCGACAGGGTCTGGAGACCCAGTACTTC.

The gene calls are TRBV18 and TRBJ1-5; 7 nucleotides align to TRBD1. The V gene end was trimmed by 3 bases and the J gene end by 2 bases; junction bases not matched to a gene: 10. CDR1 KGHSH and CDR2 LQKENI come from the germline V gene. CDR3 length equals 17 residues. The CDR3 bases are TGTGCCAGCTCACCCAATCGACAGGGAACGGGCAATCAGCCCCAGCATTTT. This translates into CASSPNRQGTGNQPQHF. Complete variable domain (other parts from reference TRBV18 and TRBJ1-5): NAGVMQNPRHLVRRRGQEARLRCSPMKGHSHVYWYRQLPEEGLKFMVYLQKENIIDESGMPKERFSAEFPKEGPSILRIQQVVRGDSAAYFCASSPNRQGTGNQPQHFGDGTRLSIL.

The rearrangement links TRBV7-9 to TRBJ1-2; D uncertain. The CDR3 loop spans 16 amino acids. Per the germline V gene, CDR1 is SEHNR and CDR2 is FQNEAQ (reference sequence). The V end lost 5 bases, the J end lost 2 bases, and 18 bases lay between the germline ends. This chain's CDR3 is CASSPTDATGNYGYTF. CDR3 sequence (DNA): TGTGCCAGCAGCCCGACTGATGCGACGGGGAACTATGGCTACACCTTC.

This chain joins TRBV25-1 and TRBJ2-7; 7 positions match TRBD2. The CDR3 extends over 14 amino acids. Germline values: CDR1 MGHDK, CDR2 SYGVNS. J lost 4 bases, V lost 6 bases, and 9 bases had no gene match. The CDR3 loop is CASRGGRDRYEQYF. Written as DNA, the CDR3 is TGTGCCAGCAGGGGGGGGAGGGATCGGTACGAGCAGTACTTC.

This clone has just a few counts. This chain uses TRBV21-1 with TRBJ2-4; the table's D call TRBD1 went unverified against the DNA. TRBV21-1 is a pseudogene segment. This CDR3 has 16 amino acids. In DNA, the CDR3 is TGTGCCAGCCGGGACAGGGAAGCTTTTAAGTGGGGCATTCAGTACTTC. Translating it yields CASRDREAFKWGIQYF.